The clone carrying this TCR beta chain was detected a few times. This sample is drawn from a study of blood T cells in healthy people across ages. This CDR3 contains 12 residues. In germline, CDR1 is SNHLY, CDR2 FYNNEI. The V and J ends lost 6 bases and 6 bases respectively, with 10 bases between them. A second PCR, run for about 7 to 11 cycles, used a sample-barcoded 5' primer plus a J-beta primer mix. TCRdb redid the calling of the 5' RACE reads with MiXCR, one entry per CDR3 protein. This table has 600,000 to 800,000 distinct CDR3 sequences, roughly half appearing once. The sequenced sample was blood. The sequence was collected from a woman aged 80 or over in good health. The genes are TRBV2 and TRBJ2-3, with D possibly TRBD1 on 6 matching bases. Here the CDR3 reads CASSPGEDTQYF. CDR3 nucleotide sequence: TGTGCCAGCAGCCCAGGGGAGGATACGCAGTATTTT.